These T cell receptor beta chains were read from a single sample in a study of control samples from healthy donors and cancer patients. Generated by immunoSEQ multiplex PCR, the TCRdb table keeps only in-frame clones and is missing some. This sample has some 120,000 clones, with 75% to 95% found just once. Sequences were obtained from blood. These receptors were collected from a man aged 18 to 29 in good health. Both conserved end residues are part of each CDR3. D genes are given only for firm matches. Size is omitted from some rows. Given values are once, few, many or a class for expanded clones.

D gene | J gene | clone size | V gene | CDR3 protein | CDR3 DNA
NA | TRBJ1-5 | NA | TRBV21-1 | CASSKGGQPQHF | TGTGCCAGCAGCAAAGGGGGCCAGCCCCAGCATTTT
NA | TRBJ1-1 | NA | TRBV4-1 | CASSLAGGSAEAFF | TGCGCCAGCAGCCTAGCGGGGGGAAGCGCTGAAGCTTTCTTT
TRBD2 | TRBJ2-1 | NA | TRBV5-1 | CASSPGTSGGFSEQFF | TGCGCCAGCAGCCCGGGGACTAGCGGGGGGTTTAGTGAGCAGTTCTTC
TRBD2 | TRBJ2-5 | NA | TRBV4-3 | CASSLLSGDQETQYF | TGCGCCAGCAGCCTCCTTAGCGGGGACCAAGAGACCCAGTACTTC
NA | TRBJ2-2 | NA | TRBV3-1/TRBV3-2 | CASSQSRGVYTGELFF | TGTGCCAGCAGCCAATCCAGGGGGGTTTACACCGGGGAGCTGTTTTTT
NA | TRBJ2-1 | NA | TRBV19 | CASSPSRGSNNEQFF | TGTGCCAGTAGTCCCTCTCGGGGCTCCAACAATGAGCAGTTCTTC
TRBD2 | TRBJ2-2 | NA | TRBV7-9 | CASSPGGGWTGELFF | TGTGCCAGCAGCCCCGGGGGGGGCTGGACCGGGGAGCTGTTTTTT
NA | TRBJ1-4 | NA | TRBV25-1 | CASSGGSELFF | TGTGCCAGCAGTGGGGGCAGTGAACTGTTTTTT
NA | TRBJ2-2 | NA | TRBV10-1 | CASRAQSAGELFF | TGCGCCAGCAGGGCCCAGTCAGCCGGGGAGCTGTTTTTT
NA | TRBJ2-1 | once | TRBV19 | CASSMSGNEQFF | TGTGCCAGTAGTATGTCGGGGAATGAGCAGTTCTTC
NA | TRBJ1-5 | NA | TRBV5-1 | CASSLSRPPAQHF | TGCGCCAGCAGCTTGAGCAGGCCCCCAGCCCAGCATTTT
NA | TRBJ2-2 | NA | TRBV6-5 | CASSYSATLTGELFF | TGTGCCAGCAGTTACTCAGCGACGCTAACCGGGGAGCTGTTTTTT
NA | TRBJ2-5 | NA | TRBV10-2 | CASRRKTTGFETQYF | TGCGCCAGCAGAAGGAAGACGACAGGATTTGAGACCCAGTACTTC
TRBD2 | TRBJ2-1 | NA | TRBV7-2 | CASSLETSGSLFVNNEQFF | TGTGCCAGCAGCTTAGAGACTAGCGGGTCCCTCTTTGTTAACAATGAGCAGTTCTTC
NA | TRBJ1-2 | NA | TRBV2 | CASYRTNYGYTF | TGTGCCAGCTACAGGACCAACTATGGCTACACCTTC
TRBD2 | TRBJ2-1 | NA | TRBV2 | CASSVTSGSSYNEQFF | TGTGCCAGCAGCGTGACTAGCGGGAGCTCCTACAATGAGCAGTTCTTC
NA | TRBJ2-7 | NA | TRBV5-1 | CASSPGERSYEQYF | TGCGCCAGCAGTCCCGGGGAGCGGTCCTACGAGCAGTACTTC
TRBD1 | TRBJ2-1 | NA | TRBV11-2 | CASSLGRQGGDEQFF | TGTGCCAGCAGCTTAGGTAGACAGGGGGGTGATGAGCAGTTCTTC
NA | TRBJ1-2 | NA | TRBV24-1 | CATSDLLSNYGYTF | TGTGCCACCAGTGATTTGCTCAGTAACTATGGCTACACCTTC
TRBD1 | TRBJ1-5 | once | TRBV19 | CASSIATGWGQPQHF | TGTGCCAGTAGTATAGCGACAGGGTGGGGTCAGCCCCAGCATTTT
TRBD1 | TRBJ2-3 | NA | TRBV2 | CASSEEVGQGPTDTQYF | TGTGCCAGCAGTGAAGAAGTGGGACAGGGTCCCACAGATACGCAGTATTTT
TRBD1 | TRBJ1-6 | once | TRBV25-1 | CASSRGWNSPLHF | TGTGCCAGCAGCAGGGGGTGGAATTCACCCCTCCACTTT
TRBD1 | TRBJ2-1 | NA | TRBV5-1 | CASSRGTGGSSYNEQFF | TGCGCCAGCAGTAGGGGGACAGGGGGAAGCTCCTACAATGAGCAGTTCTTC
NA | TRBJ2-7 | NA | TRBV11-2 | CASSLPPDSYEQYF | TGTGCCAGCAGCTTACCCCCCGACTCCTACGAGCAGTACTTC
TRBD1 | TRBJ1-5 | NA | TRBV25-1 | CASSADDRGNQPQHF | TGTGCCAGCAGTGCAGACGACAGGGGCAATCAGCCCCAGCATTTT
NA | TRBJ2-7 | NA | TRBV19 | CASTLGRDSYEQYF | TGTGCCAGTACCCTCGGACGTGACTCCTACGAGCAGTACTTC
NA | TRBJ1-1 | NA | TRBV7-8 | CASSDEGFRNTEAFF | TGTGCCAGCAGCGATGAGGGTTTTCGGAACACTGAAGCTTTCTTT
NA | TRBJ2-6 | NA | TRBV7-2 | CASSFAGSGANVLTF | TGTGCCAGCAGCTTTGCAGGGTCAGGGGCCAACGTCCTGACTTTC
NA | TRBJ2-3 | once | TRBV9 | CASSVVVSSTDTQYF | TGTGCCAGCAGCGTAGTAGTATCTAGCACAGATACGCAGTATTTT
NA | TRBJ2-2 | NA | TRBV9 | CASSPRGAGLTGELFF | TGTGCCAGCAGCCCCCGAGGTGCGGGACTCACCGGGGAGCTGTTTTTT
TRBD2 | TRBJ2-1 | NA | TRBV4-1 | CASSQGPGTSGDEQFF | TGCGCCAGCAGCCAAGGACCCGGGACTAGCGGCGATGAGCAGTTCTTC
NA | TRBJ2-5 | NA | TRBV14 | CASSLRAGLETQYF | TGTGCCAGCAGCCTTAGGGCCGGTTTGGAGACCCAGTACTTC
TRBD1 | TRBJ2-5 | NA | TRBV6-5 | CASSRPGQGRETQYF | TGTGCCAGCAGTCGGCCGGGACAGGGGAGAGAGACCCAGTACTTC
NA | TRBJ1-5 | once | TRBV2 | CASSGEGLGNQPQHF | TGTGCCAGCAGTGGCGAGGGTTTGGGCAATCAGCCCCAGCATTTT
NA | TRBJ2-3 | NA | TRBV10-3 | CAISAGNGRDTQYF | TGTGCCATCAGTGCGGGGAACGGTAGAGATACGCAGTATTTT
NA | TRBJ1-5 | NA | TRBV4-1 | CASSQVQSWADLASNQPQHF | TGCGCCAGCAGCCAAGTTCAGAGTTGGGCAGACTTAGCTAGCAATCAGCCCCAGCATTTT
NA | TRBJ1-5 | NA | TRBV27 | CASSFGGARQPQHF | TGTGCCAGCAGTTTCGGAGGGGCGAGGCAGCCCCAGCATTTT
NA | TRBJ1-6 | NA | TRBV11-3 | CASSISQRDLNSPLHF | TGTGCCAGCAGCATCAGCCAGAGGGACCTTAATTCACCCCTCCACTTT